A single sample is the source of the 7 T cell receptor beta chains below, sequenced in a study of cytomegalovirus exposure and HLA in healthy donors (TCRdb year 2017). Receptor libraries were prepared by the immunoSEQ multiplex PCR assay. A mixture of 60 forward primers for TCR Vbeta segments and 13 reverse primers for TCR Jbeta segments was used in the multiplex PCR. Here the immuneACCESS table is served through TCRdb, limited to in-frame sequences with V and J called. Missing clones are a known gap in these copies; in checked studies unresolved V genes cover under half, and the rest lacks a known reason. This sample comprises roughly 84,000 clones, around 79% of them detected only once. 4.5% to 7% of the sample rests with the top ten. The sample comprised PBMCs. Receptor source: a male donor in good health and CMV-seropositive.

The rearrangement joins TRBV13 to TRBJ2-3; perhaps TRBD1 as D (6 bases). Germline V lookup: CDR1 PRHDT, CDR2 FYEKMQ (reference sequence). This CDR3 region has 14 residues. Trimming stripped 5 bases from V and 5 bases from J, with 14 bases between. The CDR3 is CASSRGQLGDTQYF. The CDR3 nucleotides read TGTGCCAGCAGCCGCGGACAGTTAGGAGATACGCAGTATTTT.

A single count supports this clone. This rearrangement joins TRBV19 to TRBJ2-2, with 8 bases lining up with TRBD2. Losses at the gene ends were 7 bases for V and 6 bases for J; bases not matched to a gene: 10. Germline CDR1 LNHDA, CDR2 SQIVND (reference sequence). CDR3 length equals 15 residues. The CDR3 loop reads CASKLREGRSGELFF. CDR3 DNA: TGTGCCAGTAAACTTCGGGAGGGCCGGTCCGGGGAGCTGTTTTTT.

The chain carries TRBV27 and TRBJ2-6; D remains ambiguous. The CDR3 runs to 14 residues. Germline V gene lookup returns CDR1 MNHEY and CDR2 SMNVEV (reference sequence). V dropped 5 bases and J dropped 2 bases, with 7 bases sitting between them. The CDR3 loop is CASSPRAGANVLTF. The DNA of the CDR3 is TGTGCCAGCAGTCCGCGCGCTGGGGCCAACGTCCTGACTTTC.

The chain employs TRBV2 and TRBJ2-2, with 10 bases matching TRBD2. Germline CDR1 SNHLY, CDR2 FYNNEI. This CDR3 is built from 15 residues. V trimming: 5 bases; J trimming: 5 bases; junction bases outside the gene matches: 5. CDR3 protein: CASSSSGSRTGELFF. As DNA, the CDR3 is TGTGCCAGCAGTTCTAGCGGGAGTAGGACCGGGGAGCTGTTTTTT. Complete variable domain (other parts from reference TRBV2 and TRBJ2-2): EPEVTQTPSHQVTQMGQEVILRCVPISNHLYFYWYRQILGQKVEFLVSFYNNEISEKSEIFDDQFSVERPDGSNFTLKIRSTKLEDSAMYFCASSSSGSRTGELFFGEGSRLTVL.

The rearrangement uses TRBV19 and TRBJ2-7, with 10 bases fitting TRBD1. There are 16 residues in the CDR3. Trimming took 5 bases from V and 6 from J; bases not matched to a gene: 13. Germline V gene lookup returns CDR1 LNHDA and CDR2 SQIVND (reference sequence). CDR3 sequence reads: CASSLPGTGALGEQYF. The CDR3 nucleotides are TGTGCCAGTAGTCTCCCAGGGACAGGGGCATTGGGCGAGCAGTACTTC.

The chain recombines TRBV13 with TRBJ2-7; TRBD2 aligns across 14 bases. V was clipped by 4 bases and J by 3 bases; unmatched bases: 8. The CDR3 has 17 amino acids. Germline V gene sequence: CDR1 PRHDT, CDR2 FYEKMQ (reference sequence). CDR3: CASSSHGLAGGRYEQYF. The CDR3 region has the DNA TGTGCCAGCAGCTCCCATGGACTAGCGGGGGGACGCTACGAGCAGTACTTC.

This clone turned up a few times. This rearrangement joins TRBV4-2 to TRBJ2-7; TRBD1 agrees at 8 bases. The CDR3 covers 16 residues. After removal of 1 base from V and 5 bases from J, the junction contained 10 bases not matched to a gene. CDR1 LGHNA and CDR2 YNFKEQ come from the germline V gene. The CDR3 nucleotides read TGTGCCAGCAGCCAAGCCTCGGGACAGGCAAGCCACGAGCAGTACTTC. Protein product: CASSQASGQASHEQYF.